This T cell receptor beta chain emerged from a study of metastatic and nonmetastatic thyroid tumors. For the study at large: Patients with malignant and benign thyroid disease provided blood and tumor or nodule tissue, whose repertoires were compared.

As processed by the authors: Clinicopathological groups differed in CDR3, with these differences serving to build a distant-metastasis classifier for papillary thyroid cancer. TCRdb re-called the PCR reads through MiXCR. TCRdb's processing, not the authors' own work, is the source of the V and J calls. The table includes about 56,000 clones, 25% to 30% detected once. Patients underwent thyroid surgery, and none had received any treatment before it. V dropped 5 bases and J dropped 6; count of bases not matched to a gene: 6. CDR3 length: 14 amino acids. Regarding the study as a whole: It was reportedly found that TCR beta diversity was significantly higher in malignant thyroid tumors than in benign nodules, a difference seen in both blood and tumor samples.

This clone is medium-sized (0.01 to 0.1%) within its sample. Its target is unknown. The J gene is TRBJ1-3, the V gene TRBV12-3 or TRBV12-4, with 8 bases lining up with TRBD1. Sequencing used blood. The receptor was isolated from a female donor with papillary thyroid cancer or a benign thyroid nodule (not recorded which). Some clones in this sample may be carry-over from other donors' samples. The CDR3 DNA sequence: TGTGCCAGCAGTCCCGGGACAGGCGTAAACACCATATATTTT. Translated: CASSPGTGVNTIYF.